These 16 T cell receptor beta chains originate from one sample sequenced in a study of blood T cell repertoires in COVID-19. Sequencing was performed with immunoSEQ multiplex PCR; in TCRdb, only in-frame clones are kept and a portion is missing. The table shows more than 140,000 clones, with about 86% occurring only once. Sequencing was done on a sample of peripheral blood. These receptors came from a woman aged 55-69 years with acute or convalescent COVID-19.

The J gene is TRBJ1-2, the V gene TRBV30, with D possibly being TRBD1 (6 bases). In germline, CDR1 is GTSNPN, CDR2 SVGIG (reference sequence). Trimming took 0 bases from V and 6 from J, leaving 11 bases between them. This CDR3 has 13 residues. The CDR3 sequence: CAWSVGQGNGYTF. DNA for the CDR3: TGTGCCTGGAGTGTAGGGCAGGGGAATGGCTACACCTTC.

The chain employs TRBV11-3 and TRBJ2-4, with 11 bases that match TRBD2. Trimming took 1 base from V and 7 from J; bases not matched to a gene: 3. The length of the CDR3 is 15 residues. Germline values: CDR1 SGHNT, CDR2 YENEEA. CDR3 DNA sequence: TGTGCCAGCAGCTTAGGGGGGACTAGCGGTAACATTCAGTACTTC. As protein: CASSLGGTSGNIQYF.

The chain links TRBV11-2 to TRBJ1-3; the D gene is possibly TRBD1 (6 bases). The CDR3 is made up of 13 amino acids. Per germline, CDR1 SGHAT and CDR2 FQNNGV. Between the trimmed V and J ends, which lost 1 base and 11 bases, there was a span of 12 bases. The CDR3 DNA sequence: TGTGCCAGCAGCTTAGGGGGACATGGTTCCATATATTTT. It yields the protein CASSLGGHGSIYF.

This chain links TRBV18 with TRBJ2-7; possibly TRBD2 for D (5 bases). Looked up from germline, CDR1 is KGHSH and CDR2 is LQKENI. The CDR3 has 12 residues. V was pared by 3 bases and J by 7 bases, with 10 bases between. The CDR3 loop reads CASSPTSGEQYF. The DNA of the CDR3 is TGTGCCAGCTCACCGACCTCGGGGGAGCAGTACTTC.

The chain joins TRBV4-1 to TRBJ2-3, with 9 bases identical to TRBD2. Trimming removed 1 base from V and 6 bases from J; junction bases left unmatched: 5. The CDR3 runs 15 residues. The germline gives CDR1 MGHRA, CDR2 YSYEKL. The CDR3 sequence is CASSQGGGGADTQYF. The CDR3 DNA is TGCGCCAGCAGCCAAGGGGGCGGGGGGGCGGATACGCAGTATTTT.

J is TRBJ2-7 and V is TRBV23-1, with 9 bases fitting TRBD1. TRBV23-1 belongs to the ORF category, with a function that is uncertain. Trimming took 2 bases from V and 4 from J; bases not matched to a gene: 9. There are 16 residues in the CDR3. CDR3 sequence (DNA): TGCGCCAGCAGTCAAGTTCCGGGACAGGGTTCTTACGAGCAGTACTTC. Amino acids: CASSQVPGQGSYEQYF.

The chain employs TRBV9 and TRBJ2-5, with D perhaps matching TRBD2 (6 bases). V was pared by 4 bases and J by 4 bases, with 14 bases between. The CDR3 totals 14 residues. Germline V gene lookup returns CDR1 SGDLS and CDR2 YYNGEE. The CDR3 bases are TGTGCCAGCAGCCCTTCGGAGGGAAGAGAGACCCAGTACTTC. Protein sequence: CASSPSEGRETQYF. Full variable domain (remainder filled in from reference TRBV9 and TRBJ2-5): DSGVTQTPKHLITATGQRVTLRCSPRSGDLSVYWYQQSLDQGLQFLIQYYNGEERAKGNILERFSAQQFPDLHSELNLSSLELGDSALYFCASSPSEGRETQYFGPGTRLLVL.

This rearrangement joins TRBV19 to TRBJ2-1, with D maybe TRBD1 (6 bases). The CDR3 contains 12 residues. In germline, CDR1 is LNHDA, CDR2 SQIVND (reference sequence). V lost 7 bases and J 7 bases, leaving 11 bases between the germline ends. The CDR3 loop reads CASNQGWNEQFF. As DNA, the CDR3 is TGTGCCAGTAACCAGGGGTGGAATGAGCAGTTCTTC. The variable domain in full, with the rest retrieved from reference TRBV19 and TRBJ2-1, is DGGITQSPKYLFRKEGQNVTLSCEQNLNHDAMYWYRQDPGQGLRLIYYSQIVNDFQKGDIAEGYSVSREKKESFPLTVTSAQKNPTAFYLCASNQGWNEQFFGPGTRLTVL.

The chain uses TRBV30 and TRBJ2-1; 9 bases are a match to TRBD2. Losses at the gene ends were 2 bases for V and 8 bases for J; bases not matched to a gene: 7. Germline V gene lookup returns CDR1 GTSNPN and CDR2 SVGIG (reference sequence). The CDR3 is 14 amino acids. CDR3 nucleotide sequence: TGTGCCTGGAGTCGCGGGGGGGCCTTCCATGAGCAGTTCTTC. Its translation: CAWSRGGAFHEQFF.

The CDR3 DNA is TGCGCCAGCAGCCAGAATGGGCAGGGGGAGCTGGCTTTCTTT. This gives the protein CASSQNGQGELAFF. The rearrangement joins TRBV4-3 to TRBJ1-1; TRBD1 matches 7 bases. Per germline, CDR1 LGHNA and CDR2 YSLEER. This CDR3 comprises 14 residues. V shed 3 bases and J 11 bases; nucleotides not matched to a gene: 12.

The chain joins TRBV5-8 to TRBJ1-2; 7 bases match TRBD1. The length of the CDR3 is 14 residues. Trimming at V came to 4 bases and at J to 3 bases, leaving 6 bases not matched to a gene. Germline lookup yields CDR1 SGHTS and CDR2 YDEGEE. CDR3 DNA: TGTGCCAGCAGCCAGACAGGGCTGGACTATGGCTACACCTTC. Its protein product is CASSQTGLDYGYTF.

This clone was picked up a small number of times. This chain connects TRBV19 to TRBJ2-7; 7 bases map to TRBD1. The CDR3 is made up of 16 amino acids. Germline V CDR1 and CDR2: LNHDA, SQIVND (reference sequence). Trimming at V came to 8 bases and at J to 3 bases, leaving 16 bases not matched to a gene. The CDR3 region is CASRGFGRGRSYEQYF. CDR3 nucleotide sequence: TGTGCCAGTCGGGGTTTTGGTAGGGGGCGCAGCTACGAGCAGTACTTC.

V is TRBV4-1 and J is TRBJ2-1, with 11 bases identical to TRBD2. Germline lookup yields CDR1 MGHRA and CDR2 YSYEKL. This CDR3 region has 16 residues. V trimming: 4 bases; J trimming: 8 bases; junction bases outside the gene matches: 10. CDR3 in amino acids: CASSPTISGGEYEQFF. CDR3 coding DNA: TGCGCCAGCAGCCCTACTATTAGCGGGGGGGAGTATGAGCAGTTCTTC.

The J gene is TRBJ2-7, the V gene TRBV3-1 (or the pseudogene TRBV3-2); D possibly corresponds to TRBD2 (7 bases). Trimming took off 0 bases at V and 1 base at J, with 16 bases between the two ends. The CDR3 covers 17 residues. Germline lookup yields CDR1 LGHDT and CDR2 YNNKEL (reference sequence). The CDR3: CASSQDPGGLGSYEQYF. The DNA of the CDR3 is TGTGCCAGCAGCCAAGACCCCGGGGGGCTGGGATCCTACGAGCAGTACTTC.

This chain joins TRBV15 and TRBJ1-2; no clear D. The germline V gene has CDR1 LNHNV and CDR2 YYDKDF (reference sequence). The V gene lost 1 base and the J gene lost 2 bases, with 11 bases spanning the gap. This CDR3 spans 15 amino acids. For the CDR3, the DNA is TGTGCCACCAGCAGAGTCCGGGGAGCCAACTATGGCTACACCTTC. The encoded protein is CATSRVRGANYGYTF.

The rearrangement uses TRBV19 and TRBJ2-1; 7 bases line up with TRBD1. The CDR3 length is 16 residues. J gave up 5 bases and V 7 bases, and 14 bases lay outside the gene matches. CDR1 LNHDA and CDR2 SQIVND come from the germline V gene (reference sequence). The CDR3 here is CASKRDWDRANNEQFF. The CDR3 DNA follows: TGTGCCAGTAAAAGGGATTGGGACAGAGCAAACAATGAGCAGTTCTTC.